This T cell receptor (beta chain) was captured in a study of blood T cell repertoires in COVID-19 (TCRdb year 2020). With respect to the entire study: Samples from collaborators originated in the United States, Italy and Spain and spanned both the acute and convalescent phases of COVID-19. The samples were drawn from the first 160 participants of the ongoing ImmuneRACE study and from some 1,300 subjects provided by 6 global collaborators. Where available, HLA class I and class II types were taken from metadata supplied by the sample provider and were not determined by assay-based typing. The repertoires were released in a freely available public database meant as a resource for research on the immune response to SARS-CoV-2. The sample metadata nearly always contained a de-identified subject ID, COVID-19 status, age in years and sex. The dataset comprised deeply sampled blood TCRbeta repertoires from subjects exposed to, actively infected with, or recovered from COVID-19. The prospective study material was composed of cDNA or gDNA derived from T cells, B-cell-depleted T cells, or PBMCs.

The collaborating institutions used their own protocols to collect whole blood in K2EDTA tubes. For TCRbeta analysis, collaborators shipped samples in one of three forms: frozen whole blood, isolated PBMCs, or DNA extracted from either of those sample types. The CDR3 starts with the cysteine, ends with the phenylalanine, and has 15 residues. Only CDR3 DNA remains: 45 bases, in frame from the first base. For CDR1 and CDR2, the germline V gene lists SGHRS and YFSETQ. Relative to germline, V is missing 3 bases and J is missing 7 bases, with 12 bases of the junction outside any gene match. TCRbeta CDR3 regions were amplified from genomic DNA using the immunoSEQ Assay, a bias-controlled multiplex PCR. Processing in the source paper ran as follows. The number of nucleated cells in each sample was estimated by amplification of reference gene primers within the assay. Sequence reads were collapsed and filtered to measure the absolute abundance of every unique TCRbeta CDR3 rearrangement. For each sample, productive Simpson clonality was calculated as the square root of Simpson's diversity index across productive rearrangements. TCRdb took this table from immuneACCESS and kept in-frame rearrangements with V and J called. Such tables lack part of the clones; where checked against another copy, unresolved V genes explain under half of the gap, and the rest is unexplained. V and J calls plus clone size are reproduced from that table; the DNA served to infer D and trimming. The sample yields 100,000 or so clones; about 76% were counted once. The ten largest clones capture just under 20% of the sample.

General findings and caveats noted by the study authors: The amount of clinical and demographic metadata varied by source and participant and was provided uncurated.

With regard to this clone: No cognate antigen has been identified for it. Base-call qualities are not available, and no considerably larger clone is one nucleotide away.

The receptor's source is a woman in her sixties or seventies with acute or convalescent COVID-19. The rearrangement combines TRBV5-1 with TRBJ1-2; TRBD1 matches 7 bases in the middle. The sample comprised peripheral blood. The sequence in DNA is TGCGCCAGCAGCTATACCGACAGGGCAAGGTTTGGCTACACCTTC. It translates to CASSYTDRARFGYTF. Outside the CDR3, residues come from the reference TRBV5-1 and TRBJ1-2 proteins, so the full variable domain is: KAGVTQTPRYLIKTRGQQVTLSCSPISGHRSVSWYQQTPGQGLQFLFEYFSETQRNKGNFPGRFSGRQFSNSRSEMNVSTLELGDSALYLCASSYTDRARFGYTFGSGTRLTVV.